The clone carrying this T cell receptor (beta chain) was seen at least ten times. These data originate in a study of T-cell reconstitution after alpha-beta-depleted transplantation in children. The TCRbeta library was prepared with unique molecular identifiers. One entry per CDR3 protein, called by TCRdb with MiXCR from the PCR reads. Counted here are about 110,000 distinct CDR3 sequences, about a tenth occurring once; the ten biggest clones make up about 8.8%. The germline V gene encodes CDR1 SGDLS and CDR2 YYNGEE. The CDR3 sequence is 17 residues long. The V and J ends lost 0 bases and 5 bases respectively, with 18 bases between them.

The sequencing used PBMCs from the stem cell graft donor, collected from the stem cell graft. This TCR was recovered from a human donor who donated a stem cell graft to a child with acute lymphoblastic leukemia. The chain links TRBV9 to TRBJ2-4; D assignment may be TRBD1 or TRBD2 (7 bases each). The CDR3 DNA sequence: TGTGCCAGCAGCGTAGGGTGGGGAGGGGGCGTCCAAAACATTCAGTACTTC. This gives the protein CASSVGWGGGVQNIQYF.